These T cell receptor beta chains were read from a single sample in a study of shared clonotypes between healthy human individuals. The table came from immunoSEQ multiplex PCR; TCRdb's copy has only in-frame clones and leaves some out. Of approximately 95,000 clones in the sample, 67% were seen once. The sample comprised memory CD8+ T cells sorted from blood. All receptors derive from a man between 25 and 39 years old in good health. CDR3s include the opening cysteine and the closing phenylalanine or tryptophan. The D gene is left open where the match is weak. A row's size may be missing; if present it is once, few, many or a size class.

v_gene	abundance	j_gene	d_gene	CDR3aa	CDR3nt
TRBV11-2	.	TRBJ1-2	.	CASSDDRWGVSTF	TGTGCCAGCAGCGATGACAGGTGGGGAGTCTCCACCTTC
TRBV2	few	TRBJ2-7	TRBD1	CASSEGQGSSEQYF	TGTGCCAGCAGTGAGGGACAGGGTTCCAGCGAGCAGTACTTC
TRBV5-4	.	TRBJ2-3	TRBD2	CASSSSSPYSGGTDTQYF	TGTGCCAGCAGCTCATCCTCCCCTTATAGCGGGGGCACAGATACGCAGTATTTT
TRBV19	few	TRBJ2-7	TRBD2	CASSIDTSDNYEQYF	TGTGCCAGTAGTATAGATACTAGCGACAACTACGAGCAGTACTTC
TRBV10-2	.	TRBJ2-7	TRBD1	CASSEMTGGSSSYEQYF	TGCGCCAGCAGTGAGATGACAGGGGGTTCGAGCTCCTACGAGCAGTACTTC
TRBV5-8	.	TRBJ1-2	.	CASSAGQWNYGYTF	TGTGCCAGCAGCGCCGGACAGTGGAACTATGGCTACACCTTC
TRBV7-9	.	TRBJ1-5	TRBD1	CASSLARTGEQPQHF	TGTGCCAGCAGCTTAGCCCGGACAGGTGAGCAGCCCCAGCATTTT
TRBV9	.	TRBJ1-1	.	CASSAIRSGTEAFF	TGTGCCAGCAGCGCAATCAGGAGTGGGACTGAAGCTTTCTTT
TRBV25-1	few	TRBJ2-1	.	CASTRTVRDNEQFF	TGTGCCAGCACCCGGACAGTTAGGGACAATGAGCAGTTCTTC
TRBV4-3	.	TRBJ2-3	TRBD2	CASSQEVGGSNTDTQYF	TGCGCCAGCAGCCAAGAAGTCGGCGGGAGTAACACAGATACGCAGTATTTT
TRBV4-1	.	TRBJ2-1	TRBD2	CASSLPPSGSSYNEQFF	TGCGCCAGCAGCCTCCCCCCGAGCGGGAGCTCCTACAATGAGCAGTTCTTC
TRBV29-1	.	TRBJ1-2	TRBD1	CSVETGDYGYTF	TGCAGCGTTGAAACAGGGGACTATGGCTACACCTTC
TRBV28	once	TRBJ2-7	.	CASAGTTYEQYF	TGTGCCTCGGCAGGGACAACCTACGAGCAGTACTTC
TRBV27	.	TRBJ2-1	.	CASRGGAMEFF	TGTGCCAGCAGAGGGGGGGCGATGGAGTTCTTC
TRBV14	once	TRBJ2-1	.	CASSQDQNEQWQGIYNEQFF	TGTGCCAGCAGCCAAGATCAAAACGAACAGTGGCAGGGTATTTACAATGAGCAGTTCTTC
TRBV4-3	.	TRBJ1-1	.	CASSQDSRSGPNTEAFF	TGCGCCAGCAGCCAAGATTCTAGATCGGGGCCCAACACTGAAGCTTTCTTT
TRBV10-3	.	TRBJ1-2	TRBD1	CASKQGNYGYTF	TGTGCCTCGAAACAGGGGAACTATGGCTACACCTTC
TRBV28	.	TRBJ1-5	.	CASSLWLDTYSNQPQHF	TGTGCCAGCAGTTTATGGTTGGACACCTATAGCAATCAGCCCCAGCATTTT
TRBV4-2	.	TRBJ2-2	.	CASSQEGTNTGELFF	TGTGCCAGCAGCCAAGAAGGGACTAACACCGGGGAGCTGTTTTTT
TRBV7-8	once	TRBJ2-7	.	CASSLGGQGRYEQYF	TGTGCCAGCAGCTTAGGGGGCCAGGGACGATACGAGCAGTACTTC
TRBV19	.	TRBJ2-5	TRBD2	CASSGTGLAAQETQYF	TGTGCCAGTAGTGGAACGGGACTAGCGGCTCAAGAGACCCAGTACTTC
TRBV25-1	once	TRBJ2-7	TRBD1	CASSDPHGTGFSYEQYF	TGTGCCAGCAGTGACCCACACGGGACAGGATTTTCCTACGAGCAGTACTTC
TRBV9	.	TRBJ2-1	.	CASSPSSQGSNEQFF	TGTGCCAGCAGCCCTTCTTCCCAGGGTTCCAATGAGCAGTTCTTC
TRBV7-8	few	TRBJ2-5	TRBD2	CASSLASAGLGVGETQYF	TGTGCCAGCAGCTTAGCGTCAGCGGGGCTAGGGGTGGGAGAGACCCAGTACTTC
TRBV28	few	TRBJ2-7	.	CASSPGVSYEQYF	TGTGCCAGCAGTCCCGGGGTGTCCTACGAGCAGTACTTC
TRBV7-9	few	TRBJ2-7	.	CASSLGLEQYF	TGTGCCAGCAGCTTAGGGCTCGAGCAGTACTTC
TRBV25-1	few	TRBJ2-7	.	CASSEHVYEQYF	TGTGCCAGCAGCGAACACGTCTACGAGCAGTACTTC
TRBV29-1	.	TRBJ2-3	TRBD2	CSVERREGNTQYF	TGCAGCGTTGAAAGGCGGGAGGGGAATACGCAGTATTTT
TRBV12-5	.	TRBJ2-5	TRBD2	CASGLSGGQETQYF	TGTGCTAGTGGCCTATCGGGGGGACAAGAGACCCAGTACTTC
TRBV6-1	once	TRBJ2-2	TRBD2	CASSEVVWSGRAHGELFF	TGTGCCAGCAGTGAAGTCGTCTGGAGCGGGAGGGCGCACGGGGAGCTGTTTTTT
TRBV5-1	.	TRBJ2-1	TRBD2	CASSLASGSFEQFF	TGCGCCAGCAGCTTGGCTAGCGGGAGTTTTGAGCAGTTCTTC